The T cell receptor beta chain described here comes from a study of post-analysis software for immune sequencing data. A remark on this clonotype: The antigen is undetermined.

TCR beta cDNA libraries had unique molecular identifiers. TCRdb redid the calling of the PCR reads with MiXCR, one entry per CDR3 protein. The table records about 820,000 distinct CDR3 sequences, 53% of them present only once. General study points: Controls had lower frequencies than patients of about 5 TRBV segments, which included TRBV5-6, TRBV5-1 and TRBV20-1. Normalized Chao1 diversity was significantly lower in multiple sclerosis patients than in controls.

The CDR3 extends over 14 amino acids. Looked up from germline, CDR1 is SGHRS and CDR2 is YFSETQ. V gave up 6 bases and J gave up 0 bases, with 10 bases separating them. Specimen: blood. The chain uses TRBV5-1 and TRBJ2-1, with D perhaps matching TRBD2 (5 bases). This sequence was found in a girl under 18 with multiple sclerosis. The CDR3 bases are TGCGCCAGCAACGAGGGAGCCTCCTACAATGAGCAGTTCTTC. Translated: CASNEGASYNEQFF.